This TCR beta chain was recovered during a study of cytomegalovirus exposure and HLA in healthy donors. As for this clone: As yet, its antigen is unknown.

Points from the study as a whole: Rarity marked most TCR sequences, yet some public TCRs occurred in many donors. In vitro checks showed that three CMV-associated chains really do target CMV antigens. In a later analysis, first-cohort TCR clusters were found to tend to co-occur in the roughly 120 validation repertoires.

It was the roughly 110-subject validation cohort, separate from the roughly 700-subject first cohort, to which the donors belonged. Sequencing used immunoSEQ multiplex PCR; TCRdb keeps in-frame clones, though not all of them. This sample carries about 170,000 clones, approximately 86% of them seen once, and the ten largest clones take 2% to 2.5%. The CDR3 consists of 16 residues. Germline V gene lookup returns CDR1 SGHVS and CDR2 FQNEAQ. Trimming left V 0 bases short and J 2 bases short, with 11 bases between. The specimen was PBMCs. The clonotype was recovered from a woman aged 18-29 years in good health and CMV-seronegative. The rearrangement uses TRBV7-8 and TRBJ1-5; possible D gene TRBD1, 5 bases. CDR3: CASSLARGTGNQPQHF. CDR3 nucleotides: TGTGCCAGCAGCTTAGCAAGGGGAACAGGCAATCAGCCCCAGCATTTT.